Below are 20 T cell receptor beta chains sequenced from a single sample in a study of patients and donors after allogeneic stem cell transplantation. TCRdb re-called the RT-PCR reads through MiXCR, storing one row per CDR3 protein. Among about a million distinct CDR3 sequences listed, over 15% were seen once. The sequencing input was blood, either unsorted or a sorted T cell fraction (not recorded which). These receptors were taken from a human donor who was either an allogeneic HSCT recipient or a stem cell or donor lymphocyte infusion donor (not recorded which). It is not recorded whose cells these are; they may come from a transplant donor.

This clonotype was counted at least ten times. The rearrangement joins TRBV5-1 to TRBJ2-7, with 7 bases that match TRBD1. The junction had 4 bases not matched to a gene; V was cut back by 4 bases and J by 0 bases. Germline V gene data show CDR1 as SGHRS and CDR2 as YFSETQ. The CDR3 spans 14 residues. CDR3 DNA: TGCGCCAGCAGCCATGGGACAGCCTCCTACGAGCAGTACTTC. It yields the protein CASSHGTASYEQYF.

Only a few counts were recorded for this clonotype. The V gene is TRBV4-1, the J gene TRBJ1-6, with D maybe TRBD1 (5 bases). Looked up from germline, CDR1 is MGHRA and CDR2 is YSYEKL. CDR3 length: 15 amino acids. The ends were cut back, 0 bases at V and 9 bases at J, with 12 bases in the middle. The CDR3 DNA follows: TGCGCCAGCAGCCAAGAGGAGGGGAGAAGTTCACCCCTCCACTTT. Translation gives CASSQEEGRSSPLHF.

The gene calls are TRBV3-1 and TRBJ2-2; D gene unclear. The CDR3 covers 14 residues. Trimming left V 2 bases short and J 8 bases short, with 12 bases between. The V gene's germline CDR1 is LGHDT and CDR2 YNNKEL (reference sequence). CDR3 nucleotide sequence: TGTGCCAGCAGCCAAACCAGGACCGCTGGGGAGCTGTTTTTT. Translating it yields CASSQTRTAGELFF.

V gene TRBV5-6 combines with J gene TRBJ2-2; 10 positions agree with TRBD1. The CDR3 extends over 18 amino acids. Looked up from germline, CDR1 is SGHDT and CDR2 is YYEEEE. Trimming cost V 5 bases and J 4 bases; bases outside gene matches: 14. The CDR3 nucleotides are TGTGCCAGCAGGTCATCCCGACAGGGGGCGATTCGCACCGGGGAGCTGTTTTTT. This codes for CASRSSRQGAIRTGELFF. Filled out from reference TRBV5-6 and TRBJ2-2, the complete variable domain reads DAGVTQSPTHLIKTRGQQVTLRCSPKSGHDTVSWYQQALGQGPQFIFQYYEEEERQRGNFPDRFSGHQFPNYSSELNVNALLLGDSALYLCASRSSRQGAIRTGELFFGEGSRLTVL.

The chain is built from TRBV11-3 and TRBJ1-6; 8 nucleotides align to TRBD1. V dropped 11 bases and J dropped 9; count of bases not matched to a gene: 12. CDR1 SGHNT and CDR2 YENEEA come from the germline V gene. The CDR3 sequence is 14 residues long. The CDR3 bases are TGTGCCTGCGCCCCGGACAGGGCGGCTTCACCCCTCCACTTT. Translated, it gives CACAPDRAASPLHF. Drawing the rest from reference TRBV11-3 and TRBJ1-6, the complete variable domain is EAGVVQSPRYKIIEKKQPVAFWCNPISGHNTLYWYLQNLGQGPELLIRYENEEAVDDSQLPKDRFSAERLKGVDSTLKIQPAELGDSAVYLCACAPDRAASPLHFGNGTRLTVT.

The chain has TRBV6-1 and TRBJ2-1; 8 bases are shared with TRBD2. This CDR3 comprises 16 residues. V dropped 3 bases and J dropped 0; count of bases not matched to a gene: 4. Germline-derived CDR1 and CDR2 are MNHNS and SASEGT. CDR3 nucleotide sequence: TGTGCCAGCAGTGAGACGGGGGGGCCCTCCTACAATGAGCAGTTCTTC. Protein sequence: CASSETGGPSYNEQFF.

V gene TRBV20-1 combines with J gene TRBJ1-2; 12 bases match TRBD1. CDR1 and CDR2 (germline): DFQATT, SNEGSKA (reference sequence). This CDR3 comprises 17 residues. The J segment lost 5 bases and the V segment lost 6 bases, leaving 16 bases of the junction unmatched. Written as DNA, the CDR3 is TGCAGTGCCATAATTCGGGACAGGGGGCGAATCGGTTATGGCTACACCTTC. This sequence encodes CSAIIRDRGRIGYGYTF.

The CDR3 bases are TGTGCTAGTGGGCCGGACAACTCTGGAAACACCATATATTTT. The encoded protein is CASGPDNSGNTIYF. The chain carries TRBV12-5 and TRBJ1-3; possibly TRBD1 for D (5 bases). Germline V gene lookup returns CDR1 LGHNT and CDR2 FRNRAP. The CDR3 contains 14 residues. V lost 6 bases, J lost 0 bases, and 9 bases lay in between.

V is TRBV7-2 and J is TRBJ1-2; D perhaps matches TRBD1 (5 bases). The CDR3 contains 15 residues. V was shortened by 0 bases and J by 0 bases, with 8 bases between the two germline ends. Germline values: CDR1 SGHTA, CDR2 FQGNSA. The CDR3 reads CASSLATASNYGYTF. As DNA, the CDR3 is TGTGCCAGCAGCTTAGCGACAGCTTCTAACTATGGCTACACCTTC.

This clonotype has only one observation. This chain connects TRBV3-1 to TRBJ1-3; the D gene is possibly TRBD1 (5 bases). CDR1 LGHDT and CDR2 YNNKEL come from the germline V gene (reference sequence). The CDR3 length is 16 residues. V lost 1 base and J 3 bases, leaving 13 bases between the germline ends. This CDR3 reads CASSQVHPQGGNTIYF. In DNA, the CDR3 is TGTGCCAGCAGCCAAGTTCATCCGCAGGGTGGAAACACCATATATTTT.

This clonotype has just a few counts. V gene TRBV6-1 combines with J gene TRBJ2-5, with TRBD1 identical over 8 bases. The germline gives CDR1 MNHNS, CDR2 SASEGT. This CDR3 spans 16 amino acids. V shed 5 bases, J shed 5 bases, and the junction held 13 bases outside the gene matches. The CDR3 DNA is TGTGCCAGCAGTCCAAGGGACAGGCGCCTTTACGAGACCCAGTACTTC. Protein sequence: CASSPRDRRLYETQYF.

As concerns this clonotype: Being one base from a much bigger clone, this may be a read error. The CDR3 coding sequence is TGTGCCAGCAGCGGCAGGACAGGGGACACAGATACGCAGTATTTT. Its translation is CASSGRTGDTDTQYF. The chain is built from TRBV9 and TRBJ2-3; 9 positions agree with TRBD1. With V trimmed by 3 bases and J by 2 bases, 4 bases remained unmatched. CDR1 SGDLS and CDR2 YYNGEE come from the germline V gene. The CDR3 loop spans 15 amino acids.

The gene calls are TRBV7-9 and TRBJ2-1; 7 bases are shared with TRBD2. The trim removed 5 bases at V and 5 bases at J, leaving 6 bases unmatched. Germline loops: CDR1 SEHNR, CDR2 FQNEAQ (reference sequence). The CDR3 loop spans 14 amino acids. CDR3: CASSPAGFHNEQFF. The CDR3 nucleotides are TGTGCCAGCAGCCCAGCGGGATTCCACAATGAGCAGTTCTTC.

This clonotype was observed a handful of times. V gene TRBV6-2 or TRBV6-3 combines with J gene TRBJ2-5; D is perhaps TRBD1 or TRBD2 (6 bases each). The CDR3 contains 14 residues. V gave up 5 bases and J gave up 5 bases, with 15 bases separating them. Germline CDR1 reads MNHEY; CDR2 reads SVGEGT. The CDR3 reads CASSRGTPRETQYF. The CDR3 DNA follows: TGTGCCAGCAGTCGCGGGACACCCAGGGAGACCCAGTACTTC.

J is TRBJ2-7 and V is TRBV5-8; D is ambiguous. V lost 4 bases and J 0 bases, leaving 11 bases between the germline ends. This CDR3 is 14 amino acids long. Per germline, CDR1 SGHTS and CDR2 YDEGEE. The CDR3 DNA reads as TGTGCCAGCAGCCTCAGACCCCTCTCCTACGAGCAGTACTTC. It is translated as CASSLRPLSYEQYF.

V usage is TRBV6-2 or TRBV6-3 and J usage is TRBJ1-1; the D is unclear. There are 13 residues in the CDR3. V dropped 7 bases and J dropped 1 base, with 10 bases sitting between them. Germline CDR1 MNHEY, CDR2 SVGEGT. The CDR3 is CASTIHQNTEAFF. CDR3 nucleotide sequence: TGTGCCAGCACAATACATCAGAACACTGAAGCTTTCTTT.

The chain recombines TRBV5-1 with TRBJ1-2; tentatively, D is TRBD1 (5 bases). The ends were cut back, 2 bases at V and 8 bases at J, with 13 bases in the middle. Germline V gene lookup returns CDR1 SGHRS and CDR2 YFSETQ. This CDR3 comprises 13 residues. CDR3 nucleotides: TGCGCCAGCAGCTTTGGTGGGGCGCAAGGCTACACCTTC. Amino acids: CASSFGGAQGYTF.

The chain joins TRBV29-1 to TRBJ1-5; 7 positions agree with TRBD1. The CDR3 length is 14 residues. Germline V lookup: CDR1 SQVTM, CDR2 ANQGSEA. The ends lost 6 bases at V and 3 bases at J; junction bases unmatched: 8. This CDR3 reads CSVETGQDNQPQHF. Written as DNA, the CDR3 is TGCAGCGTCGAAACTGGACAGGACAATCAGCCCCAGCATTTT. The full variable domain, completed using reference TRBV29-1 and TRBJ1-5, is SAVISQKPSRDICQRGTSLTIQCQVDSQVTMMFWYRQQPGQSLTLIATANQGSEATYESGFVIDKFPISRPNLTFSTLTVSNMSPEDSSIYLCSVETGQDNQPQHFGDGTRLSIL.

This clonotype was recorded a few times. The chain has TRBV29-1 and TRBJ1-5, with unresolved D. Per the germline V gene, CDR1 is SQVTM and CDR2 is ANQGSEA. The CDR3 loop spans 12 amino acids. Trimming removed 4 bases from V and 3 bases from J, with 7 bases in between. CDR3 DNA sequence: TGCAGCGTTGCCGGGTACAATCAGCCCCAGCATTTT. Amino acid sequence: CSVAGYNQPQHF.

The chain has TRBV6-1 and TRBJ2-7; D perhaps matches TRBD1 (5 bases). Trimming left V 2 bases short and J 3 bases short, with 17 bases between. The CDR3 loop spans 16 amino acids. Germline V gene lookup returns CDR1 MNHNS and CDR2 SASEGT. CDR3 loop: CASSEWSGPFVYEQYF. DNA of the CDR3: TGTGCCAGCAGTGAATGGTCAGGGCCCTTCGTCTACGAGCAGTACTTC.